This T cell receptor (beta chain) was documented in a study of T-cell reconstitution after alpha-beta-depleted transplantation in children (dated by TCRdb to 2016 to 2018). Concerning the study at large: Using TCR repertoire profiling, the study followed T-cell immune reconstitution in a quantitative way in children after TCRalphabeta/CD19-depleted allogeneic hematopoietic cell transplantation.

The protocol used for the library was PCR. Sequencer: Illumina HiSeq 2500. To normalize quantification of the TCRbeta repertoire, the TCR libraries were built with molecular barcoding that relied on unique molecular identifiers. Clones were called with MiXCR by TCRdb after fastp trimmed the public reads at Q25, and only in-frame beta chains were retained. Each entry is one CDR3 protein sequence, shown with its most common DNA and genes. The sample table records over 300,000 distinct CDR3 sequences; around 10% of these occur just once. 2% to 3% of the sample is taken by the ten largest. The germline V gene (reference sequence) yields DFQATT for CDR1 and SNEGSKA for CDR2. The CDR3 numbers 13 residues from cysteine through phenylalanine. Here the CDR3 DNA is all that survives: 39 bases in frame from base 1. This clonotype was counted a few times. Its antigen is unknown. The sample holds no much larger clone one base away, and base qualities are not on file.

The receptor chain draws on TRBV20-1 and TRBJ2-7; TRBD1 lines up with 7 middle nucleotides. This specimen consisted of PBMCs from the stem cell graft donor, obtained from the stem cell graft. The source of this sequence is a human donor who donated a stem cell graft to a child with acute lymphoblastic leukemia. The bases read TGCAGCGTCAAACCCCCCTACAGGGGCGAGCAGTACTTC. This translates into CSVKPPYRGEQYF.